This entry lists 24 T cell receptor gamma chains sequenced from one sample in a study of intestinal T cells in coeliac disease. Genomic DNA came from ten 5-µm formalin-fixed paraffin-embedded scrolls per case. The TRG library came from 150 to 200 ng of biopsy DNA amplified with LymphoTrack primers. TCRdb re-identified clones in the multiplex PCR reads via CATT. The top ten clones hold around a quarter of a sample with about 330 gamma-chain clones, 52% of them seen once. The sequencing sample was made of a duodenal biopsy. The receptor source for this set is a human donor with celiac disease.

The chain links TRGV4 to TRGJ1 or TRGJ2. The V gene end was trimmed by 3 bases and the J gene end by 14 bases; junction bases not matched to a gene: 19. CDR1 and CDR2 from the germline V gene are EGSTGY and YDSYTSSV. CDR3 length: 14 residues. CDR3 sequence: CATWDKWARFTELF. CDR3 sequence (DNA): TGTGCCACCTGGGATAAATGGGCTAGGTTTACGGAACTCTTT.

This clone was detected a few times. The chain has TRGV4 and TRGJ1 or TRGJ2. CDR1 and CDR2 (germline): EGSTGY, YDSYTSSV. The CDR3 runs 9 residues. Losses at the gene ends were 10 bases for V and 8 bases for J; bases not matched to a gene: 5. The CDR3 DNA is TGTGCCACGTGTAATAAGAAACTCTTT. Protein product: CATCNKKLF.

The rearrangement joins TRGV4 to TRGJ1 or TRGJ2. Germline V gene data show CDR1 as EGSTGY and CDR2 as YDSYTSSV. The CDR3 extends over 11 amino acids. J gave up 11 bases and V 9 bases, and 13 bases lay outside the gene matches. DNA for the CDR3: TGTGCCACCACGGTCCGACGGGAGAAACTCTTT. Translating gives CATTVRREKLF.

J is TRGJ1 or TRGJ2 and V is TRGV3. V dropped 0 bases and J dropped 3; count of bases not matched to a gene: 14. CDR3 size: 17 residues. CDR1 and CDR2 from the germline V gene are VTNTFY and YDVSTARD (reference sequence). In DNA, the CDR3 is TGTGCCACCTGGGACAGGCCACACACCCCACCTTATTATAAGAAACTCTTT. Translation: CATWDRPHTPPYYKKLF.

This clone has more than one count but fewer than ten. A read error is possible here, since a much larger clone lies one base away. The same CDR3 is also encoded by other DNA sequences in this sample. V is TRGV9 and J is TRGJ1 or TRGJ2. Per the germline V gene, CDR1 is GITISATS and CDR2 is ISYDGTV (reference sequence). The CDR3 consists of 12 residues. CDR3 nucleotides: TGCGCCTTGTGGGAGGTGCATTATAAGAAACTCTTT. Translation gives CALWEVHYKKLF.

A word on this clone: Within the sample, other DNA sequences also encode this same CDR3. The CDR3 DNA is TGTGCCACCTGGGACGGGCGGGGGAAACTCTTT. Its protein product is CATWDGRGKLF. J is TRGJ1 or TRGJ2 and V is TRGV2. The CDR3 contains 11 residues. The V gene's germline CDR1 is EGSNGY and CDR2 YDSYNSKV. The V and J ends lost 0 bases and 12 bases, in that order; junction bases with no gene match: 5.

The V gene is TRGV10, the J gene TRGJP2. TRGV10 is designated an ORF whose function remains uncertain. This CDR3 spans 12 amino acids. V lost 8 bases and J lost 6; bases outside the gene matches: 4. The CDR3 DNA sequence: TGTGCTGCGTGGGAATGTGATTGGATCAAGACGTTT. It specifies CAAWECDWIKTF.

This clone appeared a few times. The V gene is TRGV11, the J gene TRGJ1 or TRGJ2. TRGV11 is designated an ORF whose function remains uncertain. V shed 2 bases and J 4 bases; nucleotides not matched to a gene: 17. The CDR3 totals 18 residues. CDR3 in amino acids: CACWIRPPNEEQYYKKLF. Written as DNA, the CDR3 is TGTGCCTGCTGGATTAGGCCCCCCAACGAAGAACAATATTATAAGAAACTCTTT.

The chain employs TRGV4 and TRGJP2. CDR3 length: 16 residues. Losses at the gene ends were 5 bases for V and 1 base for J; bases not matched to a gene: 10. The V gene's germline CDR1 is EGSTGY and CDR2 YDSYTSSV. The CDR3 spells CATWGFKPSSDWIKTF. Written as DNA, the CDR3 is TGTGCCACCTGGGGATTCAAACCTAGTAGTGATTGGATCAAGACGTTT.

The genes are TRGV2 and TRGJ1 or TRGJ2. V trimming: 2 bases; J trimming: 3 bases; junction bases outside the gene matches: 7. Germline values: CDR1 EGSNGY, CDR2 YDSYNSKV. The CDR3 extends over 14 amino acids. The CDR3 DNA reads TGTGCCACCTGGGACGAATTAATTTATTATAAGAAACTCTTT. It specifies CATWDELIYYKKLF.

The CDR3 spells CASLGVKKSSDWIKTF. The CDR3 DNA reads TGTGCCAGCCTGGGGGTGAAGAAAAGTAGTGATTGGATCAAGACGTTT. The V call is TRGV8, the J call TRGJP2. Germline CDR1 reads VENAVY; CDR2 reads YDSYNSRV. Trimming cost V 11 bases and J 2 bases; bases outside gene matches: 17. This CDR3 is built from 16 residues.

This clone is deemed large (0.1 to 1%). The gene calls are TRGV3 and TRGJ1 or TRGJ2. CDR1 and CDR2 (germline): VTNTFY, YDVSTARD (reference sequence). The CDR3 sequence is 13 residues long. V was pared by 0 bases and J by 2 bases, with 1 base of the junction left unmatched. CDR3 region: CATWDRDYYKKLF. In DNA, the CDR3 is TGTGCCACCTGGGACAGGGATTATTATAAGAAACTCTTT.

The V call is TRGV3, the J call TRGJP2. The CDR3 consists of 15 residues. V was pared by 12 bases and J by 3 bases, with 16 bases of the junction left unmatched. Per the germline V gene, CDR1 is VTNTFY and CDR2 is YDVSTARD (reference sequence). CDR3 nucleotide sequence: TGTGCCTACCTGGGACAGACCCGTAGTGATTGGATCAAGACGTTT. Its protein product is CAYLGQTRSDWIKTF.

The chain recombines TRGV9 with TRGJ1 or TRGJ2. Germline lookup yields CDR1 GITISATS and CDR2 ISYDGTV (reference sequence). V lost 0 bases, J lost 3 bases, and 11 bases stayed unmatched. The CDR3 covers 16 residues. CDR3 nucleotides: TGTGCCTTGTGGGAGGTGCCCCTTCGCCCTTATTATAAGAAACTCTTT. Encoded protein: CALWEVPLRPYYKKLF.

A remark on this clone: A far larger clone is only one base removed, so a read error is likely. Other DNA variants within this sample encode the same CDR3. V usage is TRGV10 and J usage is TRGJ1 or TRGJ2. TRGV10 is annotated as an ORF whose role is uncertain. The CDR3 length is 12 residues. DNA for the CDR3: TGTGCCGCGTGGGATCCCTATTATAAGAAACTCTTT. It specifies CAAWDPYYKKLF.

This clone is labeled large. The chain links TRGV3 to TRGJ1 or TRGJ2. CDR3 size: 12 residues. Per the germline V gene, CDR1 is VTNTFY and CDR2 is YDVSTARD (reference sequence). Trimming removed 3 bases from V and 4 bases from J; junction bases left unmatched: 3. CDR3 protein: CATWDQYYKKLF. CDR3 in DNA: TGTGCCACCTGGGACCAGTATTATAAGAAACTCTTT.

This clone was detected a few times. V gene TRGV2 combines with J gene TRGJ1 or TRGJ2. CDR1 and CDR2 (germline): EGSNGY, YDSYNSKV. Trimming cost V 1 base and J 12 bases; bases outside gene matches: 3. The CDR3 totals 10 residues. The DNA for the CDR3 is TGTGCCACCTGGGACGGCGGGAAACTCTTT. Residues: CATWDGGKLF.

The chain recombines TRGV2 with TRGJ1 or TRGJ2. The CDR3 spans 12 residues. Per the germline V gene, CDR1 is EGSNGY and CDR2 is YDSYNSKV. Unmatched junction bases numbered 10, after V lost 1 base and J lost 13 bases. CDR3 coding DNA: TGTGCCACCTGGGACGGTCCTATAAGAAAACTCTTT. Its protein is CATWDGPIRKLF.

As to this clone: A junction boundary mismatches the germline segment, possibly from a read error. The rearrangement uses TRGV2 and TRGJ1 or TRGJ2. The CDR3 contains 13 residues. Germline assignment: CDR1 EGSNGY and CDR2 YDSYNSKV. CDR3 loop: CATWTENYYKKLF. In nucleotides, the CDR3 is TGTGCCACCTGGACGGAGAATTATTATAAGAAACTTTTT.

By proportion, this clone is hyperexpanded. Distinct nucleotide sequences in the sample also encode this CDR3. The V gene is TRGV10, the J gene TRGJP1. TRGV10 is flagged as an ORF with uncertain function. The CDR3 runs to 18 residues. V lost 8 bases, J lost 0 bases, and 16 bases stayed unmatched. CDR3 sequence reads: CAAWDNPRYDTTGWFKIF. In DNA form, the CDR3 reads TGTGCTGCGTGGGACAACCCCAGGTACGATACCACTGGTTGGTTCAAGATATTT.

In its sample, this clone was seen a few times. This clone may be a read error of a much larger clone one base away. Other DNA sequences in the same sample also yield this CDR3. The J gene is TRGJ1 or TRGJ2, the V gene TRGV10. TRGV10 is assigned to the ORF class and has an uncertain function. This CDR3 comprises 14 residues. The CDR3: CAAWDFRGYYKKLF. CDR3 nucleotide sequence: TGTGCTGCGTGGGATTTTAGGGGTTATTATAAGAAACTCTTC.

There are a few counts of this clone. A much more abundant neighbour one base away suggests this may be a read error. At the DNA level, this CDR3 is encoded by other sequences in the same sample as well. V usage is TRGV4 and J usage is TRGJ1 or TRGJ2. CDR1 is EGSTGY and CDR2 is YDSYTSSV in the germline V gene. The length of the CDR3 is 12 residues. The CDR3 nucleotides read TGCGCCACCTGGGATGGTTATTATAAGAAACTCTTT. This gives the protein CATWDGYYKKLF.

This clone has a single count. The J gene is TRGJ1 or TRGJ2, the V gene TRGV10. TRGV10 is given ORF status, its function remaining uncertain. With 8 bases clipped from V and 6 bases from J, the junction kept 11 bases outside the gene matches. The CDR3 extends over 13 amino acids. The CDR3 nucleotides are TGTGCTGCGTGGGATTTCGAAATTTATAAGAAACTCTTT. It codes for CAAWDFEIYKKLF.

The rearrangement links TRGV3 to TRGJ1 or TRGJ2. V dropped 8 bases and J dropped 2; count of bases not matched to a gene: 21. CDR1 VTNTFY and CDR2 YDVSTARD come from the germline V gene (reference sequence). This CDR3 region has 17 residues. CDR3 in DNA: TGTGCCACCTTGGGACAGGCCACACACCCCCATTATTATAAGAAACTCTTT. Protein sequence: CATLGQATHPHYYKKLF.